Below, one T cell receptor beta chain is given with its context. Its target is unknown. PCR employed 60 Vbeta and 13 Jbeta primers. The repertoire was sequenced with immunoSEQ multiplex PCR; TCRdb's copy has only in-frame clones and lacks some. The sample has about 100,000 clones, roughly three quarters seen once. These data belong to a study of cytomegalovirus exposure and HLA in healthy donors. Points from the study as a whole: At a 0.05 false discovery rate, a later analysis found some 18,000 TCR beta sequences to be associated with HLA alleles.

Germline-derived CDR1 and CDR2 are SGHTA and FQGNSA. The ends lost 3 bases at V and 5 bases at J; junction bases unmatched: 4. The CDR3 has 14 amino acids. The clonotype originates from a man between 18 and 29 years old in good health and CMV-seronegative. V gene TRBV7-2 combines with J gene TRBJ1-2; 9 bases agree with TRBD1. The sample consisted of PBMCs. The CDR3 is CASSLGQGRYGYTF. CDR3 nucleotide sequence: TGTGCCAGCAGCTTGGGACAGGGTCGGTATGGCTACACCTTC. Together with reference TRBV7-2 and TRBJ1-2, the CDR3 gives the full variable domain: GAGVSQSPSNKVTEKGKDVELRCDPISGHTALYWYRQSLGQGLEFLIYFQGNSAPDKSGLPSDRFSAERTGGSVSTLTIQRTQQEDSAVYLCASSLGQGRYGYTFGSGTRLTVV.